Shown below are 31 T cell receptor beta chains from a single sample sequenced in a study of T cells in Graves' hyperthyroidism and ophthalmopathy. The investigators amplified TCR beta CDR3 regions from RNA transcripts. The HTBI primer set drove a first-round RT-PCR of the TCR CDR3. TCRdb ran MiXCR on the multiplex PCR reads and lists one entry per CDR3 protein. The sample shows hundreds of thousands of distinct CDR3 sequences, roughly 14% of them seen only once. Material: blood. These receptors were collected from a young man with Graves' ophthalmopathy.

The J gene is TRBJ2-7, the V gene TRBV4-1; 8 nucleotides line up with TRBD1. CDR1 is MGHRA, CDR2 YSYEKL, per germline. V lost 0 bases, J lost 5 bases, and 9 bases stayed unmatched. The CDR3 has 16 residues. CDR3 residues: CASSQDPWTGMDEQYF. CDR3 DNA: TGCGCCAGCAGCCAAGATCCCTGGACAGGGATGGACGAGCAGTACTTC.

CDR3 bases: TGTGCCAGCTCACCAAACGACCGAATCTCGGGGGAGCAGTACTTC. This gives the protein CASSPNDRISGEQYF. The gene calls are TRBV2 and TRBJ2-7, with D perhaps matching TRBD2 (5 bases). With 8 bases removed from V and 7 bases from J, the gap between germline ends came to 24 bases. This CDR3 comprises 15 residues. In germline, CDR1 is SNHLY, CDR2 FYNNEI.

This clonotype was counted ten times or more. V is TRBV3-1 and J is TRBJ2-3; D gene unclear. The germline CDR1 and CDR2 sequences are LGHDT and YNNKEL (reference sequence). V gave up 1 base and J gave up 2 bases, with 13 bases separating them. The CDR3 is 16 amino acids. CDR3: CASSQAGRSPTDTQYF. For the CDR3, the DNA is TGTGCCAGCAGCCAAGCCGGCAGGTCGCCCACAGATACGCAGTATTTT.

The CDR3 sequence is CASSRLAGVEDTQYF. The CDR3 DNA follows: TGTGCCAGTAGTAGGCTAGCGGGAGTTGAGGATACGCAGTATTTT. The rearrangement links TRBV19 to TRBJ2-3; the match to TRBD2 covers 10 bases. Germline lookup yields CDR1 LNHDA and CDR2 SQIVND (reference sequence). The CDR3 has 15 amino acids. J was trimmed by 6 bases and V by 4 bases; bases with no gene match: 7.

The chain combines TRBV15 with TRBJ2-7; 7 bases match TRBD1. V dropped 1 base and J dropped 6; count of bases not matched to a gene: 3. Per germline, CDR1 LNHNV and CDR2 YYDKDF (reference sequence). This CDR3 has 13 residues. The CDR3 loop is CATSRGPGGEQYF. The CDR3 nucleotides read TGTGCCACCAGCAGAGGCCCAGGGGGCGAGCAGTACTTC.

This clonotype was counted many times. The CDR3 spells CASSQGGWTRGHEQFF. Written as DNA, the CDR3 is TGTGCCAGCAGCCAAGGAGGTTGGACTAGAGGACATGAGCAGTTCTTC. This chain uses TRBV3-1 with TRBJ2-1; 7 bases align to TRBD2. The CDR3 spans 16 residues. The V gene end was trimmed by 1 base and the J gene end by 8 bases; junction bases not matched to a gene: 11. Germline V gene data show CDR1 as LGHDT and CDR2 as YNNKEL (reference sequence).

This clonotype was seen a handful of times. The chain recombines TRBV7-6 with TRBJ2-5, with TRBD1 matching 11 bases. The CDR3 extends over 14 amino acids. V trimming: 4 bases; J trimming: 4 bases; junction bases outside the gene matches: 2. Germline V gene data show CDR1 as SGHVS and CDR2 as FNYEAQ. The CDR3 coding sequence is TGTGCCAGCAGCTGGACAGGGGGCTTAGAGACCCAGTACTTC. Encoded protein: CASSWTGGLETQYF.

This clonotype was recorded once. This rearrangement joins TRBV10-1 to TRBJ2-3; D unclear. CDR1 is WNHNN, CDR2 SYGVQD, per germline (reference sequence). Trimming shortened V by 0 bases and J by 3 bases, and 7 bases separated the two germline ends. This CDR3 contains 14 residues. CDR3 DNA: TGCGCCAGCAGTGAGTCGTGGGGAACAGATACGCAGTATTTT. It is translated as CASSESWGTDTQYF.

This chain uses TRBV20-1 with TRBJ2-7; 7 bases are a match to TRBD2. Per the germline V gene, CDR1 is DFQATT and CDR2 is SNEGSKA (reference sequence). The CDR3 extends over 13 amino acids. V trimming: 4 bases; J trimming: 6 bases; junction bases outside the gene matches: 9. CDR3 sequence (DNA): TGCAGTGCTACACTAGCGATCCTCTGCGAGCAGTACTTC. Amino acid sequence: CSATLAILCEQYF.

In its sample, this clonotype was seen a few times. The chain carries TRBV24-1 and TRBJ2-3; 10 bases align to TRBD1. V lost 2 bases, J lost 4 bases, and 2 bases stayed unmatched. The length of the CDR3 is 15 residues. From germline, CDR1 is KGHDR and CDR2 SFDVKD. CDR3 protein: CATSDSGTGADTQYF. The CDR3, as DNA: TGTGCCACCAGTGATTCCGGGACAGGGGCAGATACGCAGTATTTT.

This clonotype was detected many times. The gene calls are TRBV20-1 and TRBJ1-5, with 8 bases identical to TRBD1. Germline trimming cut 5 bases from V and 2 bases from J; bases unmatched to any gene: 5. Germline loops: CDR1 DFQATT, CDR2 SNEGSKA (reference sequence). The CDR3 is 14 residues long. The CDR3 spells CSAEKGQGNQPQHF. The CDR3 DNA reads TGCAGTGCTGAAAAGGGACAGGGCAATCAGCCCCAGCATTTT.

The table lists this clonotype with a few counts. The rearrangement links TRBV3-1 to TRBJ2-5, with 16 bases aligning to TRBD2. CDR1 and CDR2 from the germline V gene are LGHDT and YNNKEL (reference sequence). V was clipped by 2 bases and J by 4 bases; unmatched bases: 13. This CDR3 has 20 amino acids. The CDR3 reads CASSQITGTSGGAWGETQYF. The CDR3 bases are TGTGCCAGCAGCCAAATTACCGGGACTAGCGGGGGGGCCTGGGGAGAGACCCAGTACTTC.

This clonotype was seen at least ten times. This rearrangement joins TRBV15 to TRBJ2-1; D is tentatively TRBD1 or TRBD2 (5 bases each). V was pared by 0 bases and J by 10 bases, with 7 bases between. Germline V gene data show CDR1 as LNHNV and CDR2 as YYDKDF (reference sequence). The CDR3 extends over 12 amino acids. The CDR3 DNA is TGTGCCACCAGCAGAGATCGGGGCGAGCAGTTCTTC. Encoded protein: CATSRDRGEQFF.

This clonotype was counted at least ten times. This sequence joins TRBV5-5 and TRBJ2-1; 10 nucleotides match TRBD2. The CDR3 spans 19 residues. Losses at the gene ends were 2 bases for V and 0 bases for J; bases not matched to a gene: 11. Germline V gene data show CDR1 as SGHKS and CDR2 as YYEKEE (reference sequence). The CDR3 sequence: CASSFRLAGALSSYNEQFF. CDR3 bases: TGTGCCAGCAGCTTTAGGCTAGCGGGGGCCCTGTCCTCCTACAATGAGCAGTTCTTC.

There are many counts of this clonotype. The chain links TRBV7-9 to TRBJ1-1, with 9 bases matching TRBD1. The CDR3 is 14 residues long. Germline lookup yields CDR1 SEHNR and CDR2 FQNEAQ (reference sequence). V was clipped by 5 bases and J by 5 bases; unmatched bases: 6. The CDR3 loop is CASSTTGGGTEAFF. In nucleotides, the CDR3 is TGTGCCAGCAGCACAACAGGGGGCGGAACTGAAGCTTTCTTT. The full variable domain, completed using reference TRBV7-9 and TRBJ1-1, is DTGVSQNPRHKITKRGQNVTFRCDPISEHNRLYWYRQTLGQGPEFLTYFQNEAQLEKSRLLSDRFSAERPKGSFSTLEIQRTEQGDSAMYLCASSTTGGGTEAFFGQGTRLTVV.

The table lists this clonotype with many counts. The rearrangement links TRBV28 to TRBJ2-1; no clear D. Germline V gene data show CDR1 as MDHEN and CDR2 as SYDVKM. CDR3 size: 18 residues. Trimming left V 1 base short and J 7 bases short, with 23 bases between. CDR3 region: CASSLFIYRDGVRNEQFF. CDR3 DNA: TGTGCCAGCAGTTTATTTATATATCGAGACGGTGTCAGGAATGAGCAGTTCTTC.

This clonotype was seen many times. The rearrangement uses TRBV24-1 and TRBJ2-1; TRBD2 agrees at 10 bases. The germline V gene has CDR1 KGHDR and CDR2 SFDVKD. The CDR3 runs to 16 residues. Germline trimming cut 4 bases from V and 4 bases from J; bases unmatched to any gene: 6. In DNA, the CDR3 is TGTGCCACCAGTGAACATGGACTAGCGGATTACAATGAGCAGTTCTTC. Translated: CATSEHGLADYNEQFF.

The chain's CDR3 is CASRQGASDYGYTF. As DNA, the CDR3 is TGTGCCAGTAGACAGGGGGCCTCCGACTATGGCTACACCTTC. J is TRBJ1-2 and V is TRBV19; 9 bases align to TRBD1. CDR3 length: 14 amino acids. The germline V gene encodes CDR1 LNHDA and CDR2 SQIVND (reference sequence). V gave up 6 bases and J gave up 3 bases; unmatched junction bases: 5.

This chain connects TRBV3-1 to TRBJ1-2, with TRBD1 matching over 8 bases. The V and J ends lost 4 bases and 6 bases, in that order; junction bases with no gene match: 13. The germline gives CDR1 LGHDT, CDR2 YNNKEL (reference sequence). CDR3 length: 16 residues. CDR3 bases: TGTGCCAGCAGCCCCCCACTCTCGACAGGGGAACATGGCTACACCTTC. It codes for CASSPPLSTGEHGYTF.

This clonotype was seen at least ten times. In nucleotides, the CDR3 is TGTGGGCCGCAGGAGGACACCGGTGGCTACACCTTC. As protein: CGPQEDTGGYTF. The chain uses TRBV2 and TRBJ1-2, with a tentative D call TRBD1 (5 bases). CDR1 is SNHLY, CDR2 FYNNEI, per germline. The CDR3 loop spans 12 amino acids.

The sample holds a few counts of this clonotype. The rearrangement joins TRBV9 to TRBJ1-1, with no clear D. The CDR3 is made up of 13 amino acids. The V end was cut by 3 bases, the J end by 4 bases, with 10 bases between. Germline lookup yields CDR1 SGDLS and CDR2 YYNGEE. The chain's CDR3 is CASSDGPSTEAFF. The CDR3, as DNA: TGTGCCAGCAGCGACGGACCTAGCACTGAAGCTTTCTTT.

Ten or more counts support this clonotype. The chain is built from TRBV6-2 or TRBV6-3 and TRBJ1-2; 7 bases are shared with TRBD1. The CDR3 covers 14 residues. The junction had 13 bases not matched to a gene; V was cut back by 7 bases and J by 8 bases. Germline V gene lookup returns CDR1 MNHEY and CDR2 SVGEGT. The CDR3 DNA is TGTGCCAGCACCTCCGGGACAGCAGTCGGCGGCTACACCTTC. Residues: CASTSGTAVGGYTF.

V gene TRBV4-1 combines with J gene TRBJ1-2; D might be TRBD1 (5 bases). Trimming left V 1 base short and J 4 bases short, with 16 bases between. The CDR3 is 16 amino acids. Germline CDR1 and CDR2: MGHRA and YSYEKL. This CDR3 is CASSQVPFGRAYGYTF. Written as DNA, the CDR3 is TGCGCCAGCAGCCAAGTACCATTCGGCAGGGCCTATGGCTACACCTTC.

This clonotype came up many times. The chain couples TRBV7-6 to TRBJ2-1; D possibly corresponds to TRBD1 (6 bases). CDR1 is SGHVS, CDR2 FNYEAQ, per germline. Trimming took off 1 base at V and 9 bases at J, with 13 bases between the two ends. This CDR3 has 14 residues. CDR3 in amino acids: CASSLERGDTEQFF. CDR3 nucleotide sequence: TGTGCCAGCAGCTTAGAAAGAGGGGACACTGAGCAGTTCTTC. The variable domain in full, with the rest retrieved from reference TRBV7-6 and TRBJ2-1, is GAGVSQSPRYKVTKRGQDVALRCDPISGHVSLYWYRQALGQGPEFLTYFNYEAQQDKSGLPNDRFSAERPEGSISTLTIQRTEQRDSAMYRCASSLERGDTEQFFGPGTRLTVL.

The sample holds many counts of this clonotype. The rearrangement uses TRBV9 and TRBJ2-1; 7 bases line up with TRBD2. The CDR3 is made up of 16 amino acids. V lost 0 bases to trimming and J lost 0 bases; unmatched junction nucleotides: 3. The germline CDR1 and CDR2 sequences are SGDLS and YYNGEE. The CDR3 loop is CASSVGGGSSYNEQFF. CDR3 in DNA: TGTGCCAGCAGCGTAGGGGGCGGGAGCTCCTACAATGAGCAGTTCTTC.

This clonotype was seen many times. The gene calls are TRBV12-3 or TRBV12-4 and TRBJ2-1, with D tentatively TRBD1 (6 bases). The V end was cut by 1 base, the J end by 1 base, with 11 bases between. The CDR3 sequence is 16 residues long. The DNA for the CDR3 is TGTGCCAGCAGTTTAGAGGGGGATTTTTCCTACAATGAGCAGTTCTTC. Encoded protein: CASSLEGDFSYNEQFF.

The CDR3 bases are TGTGCCTGGAGGGCCTTTGGGGGGGCCGAGTTCTTC. Its translation: CAWRAFGGAEFF. This chain joins TRBV30 and TRBJ2-1; possible D gene TRBD2, 7 bases. The V end lost 3 bases, the J end lost 14 bases, and 17 bases lay between the germline ends. The CDR3 runs to 12 residues. The germline gives CDR1 GTSNPN, CDR2 SVGIG (reference sequence).

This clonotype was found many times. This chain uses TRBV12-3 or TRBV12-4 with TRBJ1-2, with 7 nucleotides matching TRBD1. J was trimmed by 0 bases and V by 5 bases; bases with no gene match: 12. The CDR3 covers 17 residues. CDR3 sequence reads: CASSKGAWGRTNYGYTF. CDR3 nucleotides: TGTGCCAGCAGTAAGGGGGCCTGGGGGAGAACTAACTATGGCTACACCTTC.

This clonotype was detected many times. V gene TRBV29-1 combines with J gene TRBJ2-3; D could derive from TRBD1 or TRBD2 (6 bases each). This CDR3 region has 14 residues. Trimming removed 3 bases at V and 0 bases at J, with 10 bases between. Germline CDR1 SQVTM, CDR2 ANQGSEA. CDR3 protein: CSVDRGRSTDTQYF. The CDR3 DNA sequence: TGCAGCGTTGATCGGGGGCGCAGCACAGATACGCAGTATTTT.

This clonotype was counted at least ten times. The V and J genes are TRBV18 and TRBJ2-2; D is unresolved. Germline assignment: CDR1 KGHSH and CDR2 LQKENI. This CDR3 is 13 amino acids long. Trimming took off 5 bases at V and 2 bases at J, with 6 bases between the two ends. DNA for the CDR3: TGTGCCAGCTCAACGAGAAACACCGGGGAGCTGTTTTTT. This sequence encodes CASSTRNTGELFF. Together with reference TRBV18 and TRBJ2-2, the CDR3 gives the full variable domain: NAGVMQNPRHLVRRRGQEARLRCSPMKGHSHVYWYRQLPEEGLKFMVYLQKENIIDESGMPKERFSAEFPKEGPSILRIQQVVRGDSAAYFCASSTRNTGELFFGEGSRLTVL.

CDR3 nucleotides: TGTGCCAGCAGACCCCTCGGGAGCCGATATGGCTACACCTTC. Encoded protein: CASRPLGSRYGYTF. The chain joins TRBV12-3 or TRBV12-4 to TRBJ1-2; no definite D call. V was cut by 6 bases and J by 5 bases, with 16 bases left in between. The CDR3 extends over 14 amino acids.